The entry that follows covers one T cell receptor (beta chain) sequence. What it binds is unknown. Germline V gives CDR1 KGHSH, CDR2 LQKENI. V lost 3 bases to trimming and J lost 2 bases, with 5 bases between them. This CDR3 is 12 amino acids long. Profiled with immunoSEQ multiplex PCR; TCRdb holds only in-frame clones, not every one. The sample carries some 9,900 clones, just over 45% recorded once. The mixed lymphocyte reaction cells underwent coculture at 37°C for 6 days. Stimulator PBMCs carried Violet Dye, while responder PBMCs carried CFSE, combined at 1:1. The sample is drawn from a study of siplizumab effects on memory and regulatory T cells. Findings and limits, study-wide: A minor fraction of alloreactive clones, and no more, mapped to unstimulated subsets. Proliferating siplizumab-cultured Tregs lacked confirmed suppressive function.

This TCR derives from a human donor in good health; the cells came from an allogeneic mixed lymphocyte reaction. The material sequenced was CFSE-low (dividing) CD4+ T cells sorted from an allogeneic mixed lymphocyte reaction. This chain joins TRBV18 and TRBJ2-7; D is possibly TRBD1 (5 bases). The CDR3 region has the DNA TGTGCCAGCTCACCGACAGCCTACGAGCAGTACTTC. Its protein is CASSPTAYEQYF.